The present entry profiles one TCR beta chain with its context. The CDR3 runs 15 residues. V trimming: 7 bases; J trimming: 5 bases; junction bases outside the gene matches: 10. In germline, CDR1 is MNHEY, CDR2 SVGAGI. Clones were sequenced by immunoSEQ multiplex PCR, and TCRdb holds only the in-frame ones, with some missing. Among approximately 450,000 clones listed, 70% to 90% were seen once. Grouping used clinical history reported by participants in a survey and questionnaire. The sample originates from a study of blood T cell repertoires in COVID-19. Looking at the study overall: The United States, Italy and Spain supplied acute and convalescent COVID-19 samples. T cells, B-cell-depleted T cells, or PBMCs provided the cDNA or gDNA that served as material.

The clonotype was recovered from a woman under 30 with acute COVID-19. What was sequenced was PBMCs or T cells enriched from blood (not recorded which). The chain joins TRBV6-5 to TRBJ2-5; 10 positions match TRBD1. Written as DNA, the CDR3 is TGTGCCAGCACCCCCGGGACAGGGGAGGGGGAGACCCAGTACTTC. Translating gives CASTPGTGEGETQYF.